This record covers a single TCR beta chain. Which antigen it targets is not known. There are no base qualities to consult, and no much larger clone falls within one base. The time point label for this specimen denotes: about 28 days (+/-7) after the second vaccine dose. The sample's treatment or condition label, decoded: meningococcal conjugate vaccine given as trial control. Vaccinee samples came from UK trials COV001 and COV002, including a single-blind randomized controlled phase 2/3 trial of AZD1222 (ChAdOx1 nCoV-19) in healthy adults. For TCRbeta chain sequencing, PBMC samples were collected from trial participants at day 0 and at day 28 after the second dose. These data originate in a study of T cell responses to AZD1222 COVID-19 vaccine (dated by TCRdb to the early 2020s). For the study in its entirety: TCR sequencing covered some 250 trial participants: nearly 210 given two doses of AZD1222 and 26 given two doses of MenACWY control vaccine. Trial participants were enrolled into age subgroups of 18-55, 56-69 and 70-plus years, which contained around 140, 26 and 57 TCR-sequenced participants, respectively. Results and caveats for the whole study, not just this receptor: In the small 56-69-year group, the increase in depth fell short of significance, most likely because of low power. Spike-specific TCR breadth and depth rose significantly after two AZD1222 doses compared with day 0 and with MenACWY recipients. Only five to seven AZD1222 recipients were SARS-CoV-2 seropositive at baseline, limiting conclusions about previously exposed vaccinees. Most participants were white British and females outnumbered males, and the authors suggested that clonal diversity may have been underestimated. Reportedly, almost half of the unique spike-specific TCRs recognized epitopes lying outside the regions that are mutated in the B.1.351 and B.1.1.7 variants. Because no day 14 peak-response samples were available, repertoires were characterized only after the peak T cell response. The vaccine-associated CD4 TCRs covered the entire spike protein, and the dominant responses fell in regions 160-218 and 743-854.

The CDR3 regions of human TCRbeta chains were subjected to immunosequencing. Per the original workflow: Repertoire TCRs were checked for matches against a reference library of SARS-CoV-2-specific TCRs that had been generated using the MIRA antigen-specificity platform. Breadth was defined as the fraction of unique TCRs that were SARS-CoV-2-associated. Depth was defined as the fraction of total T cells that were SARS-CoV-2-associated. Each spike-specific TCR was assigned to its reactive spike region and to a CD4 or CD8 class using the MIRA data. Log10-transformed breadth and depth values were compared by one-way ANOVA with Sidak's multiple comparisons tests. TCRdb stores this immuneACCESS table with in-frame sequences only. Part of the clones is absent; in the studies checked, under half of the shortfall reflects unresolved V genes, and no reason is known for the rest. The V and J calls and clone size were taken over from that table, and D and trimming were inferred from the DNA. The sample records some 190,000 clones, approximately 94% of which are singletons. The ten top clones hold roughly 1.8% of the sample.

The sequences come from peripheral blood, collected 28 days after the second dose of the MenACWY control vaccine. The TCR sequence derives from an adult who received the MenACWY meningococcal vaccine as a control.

The DNA sequence is as follows: TGTGCCAGCAGCCAGTTGAACACTGAAGCTTTCTTT. The translation is CASSQLNTEAFF. Recombination joined TRBV4-2 with TRBJ1-1, with the D gene call left open. Relative to germline, V is 3 bases shorter and J is 0 bases shorter, with 2 bases between their ends. Including cysteine and phenylalanine, the CDR3 has 12 amino acids. The DNA shown is the 36-base CDR3, in frame from base 1. The germline V gene specifies LGHNA as CDR1 and YNFKEQ as CDR2.